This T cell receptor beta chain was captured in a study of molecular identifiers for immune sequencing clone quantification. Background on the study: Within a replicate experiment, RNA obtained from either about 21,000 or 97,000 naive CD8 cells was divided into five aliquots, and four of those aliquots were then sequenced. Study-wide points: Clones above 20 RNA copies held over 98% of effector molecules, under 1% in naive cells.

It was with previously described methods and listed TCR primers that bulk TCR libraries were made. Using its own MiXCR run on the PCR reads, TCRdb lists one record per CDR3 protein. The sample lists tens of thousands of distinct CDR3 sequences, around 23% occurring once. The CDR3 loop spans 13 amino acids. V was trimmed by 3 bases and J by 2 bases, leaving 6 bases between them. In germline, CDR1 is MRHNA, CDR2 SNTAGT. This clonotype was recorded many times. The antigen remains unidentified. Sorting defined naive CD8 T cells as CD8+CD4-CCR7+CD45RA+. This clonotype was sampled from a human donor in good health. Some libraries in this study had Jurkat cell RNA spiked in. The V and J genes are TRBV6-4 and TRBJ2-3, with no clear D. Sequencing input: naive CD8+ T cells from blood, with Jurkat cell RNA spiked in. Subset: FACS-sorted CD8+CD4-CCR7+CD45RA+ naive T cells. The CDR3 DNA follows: TGTGCCAGCAGTGAAGTCCCCACAGATACGCAGTATTTT. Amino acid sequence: CASSEVPTDTQYF.